This TCR beta chain was profiled in a study of immune cell composition in non-small cell lung cancer (dated by TCRdb to the late 2010s). Regarding the study in general: To assign histologic subtype, which was mostly lung adenocarcinoma or squamous cell carcinoma, H&E was combined with p63, CK5, Napsin A and TTF-1 immunohistochemistry. TCR-beta sequencing from Adaptive Biotechnologies was done on a few dozen paired sets of NSCLC tumour and non-adjacent lung specimens and on roughly 28 tumour-only specimens. Supplementary cohort #1, approximately 9 lung adenocarcinoma cases, had paired tumour/lung TCR-beta sequencing and TIL populations generated to assess tumour reactivity. Several tumour specimens with TCR-beta data were of rare histological subtypes and were excluded from the subtype comparisons.

Based on the germline V gene, the CDR1 and CDR2 sequences are SGHTA and FQGTGA. The CDR3 covers 13 residues, taking in both the cysteine and the phenylalanine. The read is trimmed to its CDR3 DNA, 39 bases read in frame from base 1. Relative to germline, V is missing 1 base and J is missing 8 bases, with 2 bases of the junction outside any gene match. What the research found in general, with its limitations: Only around ten cases were included in the reactivity cohort, and sequence sharing between tumour-reactive clones and the dominant in vivo tumour-associated clones was not shown. In 9 to 11 adenocarcinoma cases, maximal tumour-associated clone frequency correlated strongly with TIL tumour reactivity, whereas overall clonality did not. Nearly half of NSCLC cases had tumour-associated clones >0.5%, found in roughly 35% of adenocarcinomas compared with 75% to 85% of squamous carcinomas. No significant correlation was found between smoking pack-years and tumour TCR-beta clonality.

A word on this clone: Its antigen is still unknown. Base-call qualities are not available, and no considerably larger clone is one nucleotide away.

TCR-beta CDR3 regions were amplified from genomic DNA by a two-step multiplex PCR, with the second step adding Illumina-compatible adaptors. TCR-beta immunosequencing was performed on an Illumina platform as a commercial immunoSEQ service. In the original analysis: Two measures summarised the repertoires: productive clonality, and Top 10 Clones, meaning the percentage of T-cell templates coming from the ten most frequent sequences. Values of productive clonality ranged from 0 to 1, with a monoclonal population indicated by a value of 1. Sequences comprising at least 0.1% of tumour T-cell templates but absent from matched non-adjacent lung were defined as tumour-associated clones and were identified via log10 scatter plots. Two-group comparisons used Student's t-tests, stages used ANOVA, and relationships used linear regression, analysed in GraphPad Prism7 and R. As stored in TCRdb, this immuneACCESS dataset retains in-frame rearrangements with V and J assigned. A fraction of the clones does not appear; measured against another copy, unresolved V genes explain less than half of the discrepancy, and the remainder lacks a known reason. That table is the source of V, J and clone size, and D and trimming were worked out from the DNA. For this sample the table gives over 6,500 clones, of which less than 80% were detected only once. The ten biggest clones cover roughly 10% of the sample.

Normal lung samples came from the same patient and were non-adjacent lung tissue collected as far from the tumour as possible, with a minimum distance of 3 cm. Frozen aliquots of unsorted single-cell suspensions were used for genomic DNA extraction with the QIAamp DNA kit. Tissues were received within 2 hours of resection and were immediately processed into single-cell suspensions. Tissue was mechanically dissociated and enzymatically digested with DNase I, collagenase I and hyaluronidase for about 30 minutes at 37 °C, then filtered and RBC-lysed. The V and J genes are TRBV7-3 and TRBJ1-1; 9 of the junction bases match TRBD1. The sequence was collected from a human donor with non-small cell lung cancer. Specimen: non-adjacent lung tissue. The DNA sequence is given as TGTGCCAGCAGCTTAATGGGGACAGGGGAAGCTTTCTTT. It translates to CASSLMGTGEAFF.